The clone carrying this TCR beta chain was found a few times. What it recognizes is unknown. These data are taken from a study of blood T cells in healthy people across ages. Study-wide findings and caveats: The recorded TCR beta diversity per million T cells decreased in a roughly linear manner with age.

Sample donors were healthy Caucasian individuals that came from Russia, aged 6 to 90. The V gene end was trimmed by 4 bases and the J gene end by 3 bases; junction bases not matched to a gene: 4. This CDR3 is built from 15 residues. Germline values: CDR1 KGHDR, CDR2 SFDVKD. Primed by a sample-barcoded 5' primer and a J-beta primer mix, a second PCR proceeded for about 6 to 12 cycles. TCRdb analysed the 5' RACE reads with MiXCR anew, one entry per CDR3 protein. Among 1.5 million to 2 million distinct CDR3 sequences, around half were seen once, and the ten largest hold 2.1%. Sequencing input: blood. The chain is built from TRBV24-1 and TRBJ2-3, with 9 bases matching TRBD2. This TCR was sampled from a woman aged 40 to 49 in good health. CDR3 amino acids: CATSDLSGGTDTQYF. The CDR3, as DNA: TGTGCCACCAGTGACCTCAGCGGGGGGACAGATACGCAGTATTTT.